The entry below gives a single T cell receptor (beta chain) sequence along with its context. The data are from a study of shared clonotypes between healthy human individuals. CDR1 and CDR2 (germline): LNHDA, SQIVND (reference sequence). The V segment lost 4 bases and the J segment 5 bases; nucleotides outside the gene matches: 10. CDR3 length: 17 residues. Generated by immunoSEQ multiplex PCR, the TCRdb table keeps only in-frame clones and is missing some. The data contain fewer than 3 million clones, just under 95% of them singletons. The chain couples TRBV19 to TRBJ2-2, with TRBD1 identical over 10 bases. Sequenced input: naive CD4+ T cells from PBMCs. This sample's subset: CD45RA+ positively selected. The TCR sequence derives from a man between 18 and 35 years old in good health. Some clones in this sample may be carry-over from other donors' samples. DNA for the CDR3: TGTGCCAGTAGTACCTATTTTGGGACAGGGGCGACCGGGGAGCTGTTTTTT. The encoded protein is CASSTYFGTGATGELFF.